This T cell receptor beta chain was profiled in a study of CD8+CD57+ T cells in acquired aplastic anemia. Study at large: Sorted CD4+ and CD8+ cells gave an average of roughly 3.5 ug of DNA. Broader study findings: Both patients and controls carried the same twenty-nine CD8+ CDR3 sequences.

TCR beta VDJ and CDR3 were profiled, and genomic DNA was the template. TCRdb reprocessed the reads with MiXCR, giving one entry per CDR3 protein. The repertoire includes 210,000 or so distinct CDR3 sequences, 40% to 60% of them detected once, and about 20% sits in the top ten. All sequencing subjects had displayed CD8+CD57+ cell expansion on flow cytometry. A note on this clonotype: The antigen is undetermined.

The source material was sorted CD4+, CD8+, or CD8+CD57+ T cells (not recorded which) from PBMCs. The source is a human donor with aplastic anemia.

CDR3 in amino acids: CASSTGRSGANVLTF. The CDR3 DNA follows: TGTGCCAGTAGTACAGGGCGCTCTGGGGCCAACGTCCTGACTTTC. This chain joins TRBV19 and TRBJ2-6; D is perhaps TRBD1 (5 bases). V gave up 4 bases and J gave up 0 bases, with 7 bases separating them. The germline V gene encodes CDR1 LNHDA and CDR2 SQIVND (reference sequence). CDR3 size: 15 residues.